This T cell receptor beta chain was recovered during a study of cytomegalovirus exposure and HLA in healthy donors. General study points: Cytomegalovirus association was listed for about 150 TCR beta chains. Subsequent analysis revealed that first-cohort TCR clusters tended to co-occur in the 90 to 150 validation repertoires.

The assay was immunoSEQ multiplex PCR, and TCRdb's table has in-frame clones only and misses some. In the table there are 40,000 to 60,000 clones, over 85% of which are singletons. The ends were cut back, 3 bases at V and 1 base at J, with 13 bases in the middle. The CDR3 is made up of 16 amino acids. From germline, CDR1 is SGDLS and CDR2 YYNGEE. For this clone: Its antigen is still unknown.

Separation from the roughly 600-subject first cohort characterized the roughly 130-subject validation cohort, to which the donors belonged. The sample comprised PBMCs. The TCR sequence derives from a woman aged 18-29 years in good health and CMV-seropositive. The V call is TRBV9, the J call TRBJ2-2, with a tentative D call TRBD2 (6 bases). The CDR3 DNA reads TGTGCCAGCAGCGGAACCGGGACTGTGAACACCGGGGAGCTGTTTTTT. Its protein product is CASSGTGTVNTGELFF.